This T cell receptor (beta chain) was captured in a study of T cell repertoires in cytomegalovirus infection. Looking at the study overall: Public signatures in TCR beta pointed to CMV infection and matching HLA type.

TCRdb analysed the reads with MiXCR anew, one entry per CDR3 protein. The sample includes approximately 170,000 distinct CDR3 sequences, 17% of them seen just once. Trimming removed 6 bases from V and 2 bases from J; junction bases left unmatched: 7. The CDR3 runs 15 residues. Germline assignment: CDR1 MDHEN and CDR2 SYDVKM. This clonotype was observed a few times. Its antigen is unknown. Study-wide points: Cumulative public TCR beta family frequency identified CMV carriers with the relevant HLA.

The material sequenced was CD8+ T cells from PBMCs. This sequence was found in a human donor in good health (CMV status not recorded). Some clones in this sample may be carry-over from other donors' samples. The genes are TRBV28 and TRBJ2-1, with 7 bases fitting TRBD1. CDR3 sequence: CASSLGQAAYNEQFF. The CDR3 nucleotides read TGTGCCAGCAGCCTAGGACAGGCCGCCTACAATGAGCAGTTCTTC.